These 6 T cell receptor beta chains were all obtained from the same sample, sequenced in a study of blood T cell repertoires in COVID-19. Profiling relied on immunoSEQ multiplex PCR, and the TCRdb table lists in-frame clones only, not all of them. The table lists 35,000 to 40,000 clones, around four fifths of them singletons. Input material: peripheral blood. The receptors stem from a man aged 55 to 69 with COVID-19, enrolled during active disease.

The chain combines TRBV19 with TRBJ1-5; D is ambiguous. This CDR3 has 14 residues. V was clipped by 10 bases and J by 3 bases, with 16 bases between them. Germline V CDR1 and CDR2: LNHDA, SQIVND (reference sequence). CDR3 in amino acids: CATGFREINQPQHF. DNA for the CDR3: TGTGCCACCGGTTTCCGGGAGATCAATCAGCCCCAGCATTTT.

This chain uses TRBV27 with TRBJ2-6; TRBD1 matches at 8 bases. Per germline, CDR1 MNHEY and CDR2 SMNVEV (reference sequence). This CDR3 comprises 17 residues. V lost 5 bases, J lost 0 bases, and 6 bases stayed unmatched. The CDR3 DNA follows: TGTGCCAGCAGTCGGGACAGGCTCCGCTCTGGGGCCAACGTCCTGACTTTC. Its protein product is CASSRDRLRSGANVLTF.

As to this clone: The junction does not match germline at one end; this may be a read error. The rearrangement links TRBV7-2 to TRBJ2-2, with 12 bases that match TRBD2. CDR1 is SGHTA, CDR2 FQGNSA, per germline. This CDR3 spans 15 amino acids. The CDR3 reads CASSLAGGETGELFF. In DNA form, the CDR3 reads TGTGCCAGCAGCCTAGCGGGAGGGGAAACCGGGGAGCTGTTTTTT.

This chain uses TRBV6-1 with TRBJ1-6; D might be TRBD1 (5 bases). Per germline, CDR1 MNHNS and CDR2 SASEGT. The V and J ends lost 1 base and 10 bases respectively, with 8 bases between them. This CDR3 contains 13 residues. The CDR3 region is CASSEDGGSPLHF. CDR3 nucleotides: TGTGCCAGCAGTGAAGATGGGGGGTCACCCCTCCACTTT.

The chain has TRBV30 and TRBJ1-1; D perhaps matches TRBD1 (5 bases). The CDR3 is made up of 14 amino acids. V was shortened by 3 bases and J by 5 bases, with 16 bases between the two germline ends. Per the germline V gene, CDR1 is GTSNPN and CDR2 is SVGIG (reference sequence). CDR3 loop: CAWSAGLSGTEAFF. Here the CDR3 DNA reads TGTGCCTGGAGCGCAGGGTTGAGTGGAACTGAAGCTTTCTTT.

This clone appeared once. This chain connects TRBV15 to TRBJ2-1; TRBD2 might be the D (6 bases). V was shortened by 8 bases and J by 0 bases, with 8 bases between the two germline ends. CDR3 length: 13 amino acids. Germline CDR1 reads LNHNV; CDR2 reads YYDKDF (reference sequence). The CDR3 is CATAEGSYNEQFF. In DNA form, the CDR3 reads TGTGCCACCGCGGAGGGCTCCTACAATGAGCAGTTCTTC.